The 13 T cell receptor beta chains presented below share a single source sample, sequenced in a study of identical twins. TCRdb re-called the 5' RACE reads through MiXCR, storing one row per CDR3 protein. The sample carries some 660,000 distinct CDR3 sequences, 8% to 9% recorded once. In addition, the sample was reused for a study of yellow fever vaccine responses in identical twins.

Sequenced sample: PBMCs. These receptors all stem from a woman aged 18-30 years in good health.

This clonotype was picked up many times. This chain connects TRBV29-1 to TRBJ2-1; D remains ambiguous. The CDR3 extends over 12 amino acids. V lost 2 bases and J 8 bases, leaving 10 bases between the germline ends. From germline, CDR1 is SQVTM and CDR2 ANQGSEA. The CDR3 sequence is CSVESWSDEQFF. The CDR3 bases are TGCAGCGTTGAATCCTGGTCGGATGAGCAGTTCTTC.

The chain has TRBV30 and TRBJ1-5; 9 nucleotides align to TRBD1. With V trimmed by 8 bases and J by 6 bases, 11 bases remained unmatched. The germline gives CDR1 GTSNPN, CDR2 SVGIG (reference sequence). CDR3 length: 14 amino acids. As DNA, the CDR3 is TGTGCCCTGGAGGAGGGACAGGGTATTCAGCCCCAGCATTTT. It codes for CALEEGQGIQPQHF.

In this sample, this clonotype turned up many times. The rearrangement links TRBV4-3 to TRBJ2-3; 9 bases are shared with TRBD2. CDR3 length equals 14 residues. Germline lookup yields CDR1 LGHNA and CDR2 YSLEER. V was pared by 3 bases and J by 10 bases, with 8 bases of the junction left unmatched. The CDR3 region is CASSQTGSGSAQYF. In nucleotides, the CDR3 is TGCGCCAGCAGCCAGACCGGTAGCGGGAGCGCGCAGTATTTT.

This chain uses TRBV12-3 or TRBV12-4 with TRBJ2-5; the D gene is possibly TRBD1 (6 bases). The length of the CDR3 is 14 residues. V shed 6 bases and J shed 2 bases, with 13 bases lying between them. The CDR3 sequence: CASRPTGKQETQYF. Written as DNA, the CDR3 is TGTGCCAGCAGACCTACAGGGAAACAAGAGACCCAGTACTTC.

This clonotype was seen only a few times. The rearrangement joins TRBV7-2 to TRBJ2-5; D perhaps matches TRBD2 (6 bases). V was clipped by 2 bases and J by 5 bases, with 15 bases between them. The CDR3 runs 15 residues. The germline V gene has CDR1 SGHTA and CDR2 FQGNSA. The CDR3 here is CASSLRLGGSETQYF. CDR3 sequence (DNA): TGTGCCAGCAGCTTAAGGCTCGGGGGTTCGGAGACCCAGTACTTC.

The chain has TRBV11-1 and TRBJ2-3; TRBD2 is a possible D gene (7 bases). CDR1 is SGHAT and CDR2 is FQDESV in the germline V gene (reference sequence). Trimming took 2 bases from V and 0 from J, leaving 21 bases between them. The CDR3 spans 19 residues. Written as DNA, the CDR3 is TGTGCCAGCAGCTTAAACCCAGGGACACGGCGGGGGAGCACAGATACGCAGTATTTT. It yields the protein CASSLNPGTRRGSTDTQYF.

This clonotype was counted at least ten times. V gene TRBV4-1 combines with J gene TRBJ2-3; tentatively, D is TRBD1 or TRBD2 (6 bases each). Trimming removed 4 bases at V and 5 bases at J, with 10 bases between. Germline assignment: CDR1 MGHRA and CDR2 YSYEKL. The CDR3 extends over 13 amino acids. This CDR3 reads CASSLGGIDTQYF. The CDR3 DNA follows: TGCGCCAGCAGCCTGGGGGGCATAGATACGCAGTATTTT.

CDR3 sequence (DNA): TGTGCCACCAGCAGAGGCATAGTAGACGAGCAGTACTTC. Its protein product is CATSRGIVDEQYF. The chain is built from TRBV15 and TRBJ2-7; no clear D. The CDR3 has 13 residues. The V gene's germline CDR1 is LNHNV and CDR2 YYDKDF (reference sequence). Deletions cut 1 base from V and 5 bases from J, with 9 bases between. The entire variable domain, with the rest obtained from reference TRBV15 and TRBJ2-7, is as follows: DAMVIQNPRYQVTQFGKPVTLSCSQTLNHNVMYWYQQKSSQAPKLLFHYYDKDFNNEADTPDNFQSRRPNTSFCFLDIRSPGLGDTAMYLCATSRGIVDEQYFGPGTRLTVT.

This clonotype was seen at least ten times. This rearrangement joins TRBV28 to TRBJ2-1; no definite D call. The CDR3 runs to 14 residues. The germline V and J ends were trimmed by 2 bases and 3 bases, with 8 bases remaining between them. The germline gives CDR1 MDHEN, CDR2 SYDVKM. The CDR3 loop reads CASSLRAVYNEQFF. The DNA for the CDR3 is TGTGCCAGCAGTTTACGGGCCGTCTACAATGAGCAGTTCTTC.

The J gene is TRBJ2-3, the V gene TRBV29-1; 7 bases agree with TRBD1. The trim removed 3 bases at V and 2 bases at J, leaving 8 bases unmatched. The CDR3 extends over 15 amino acids. Germline values: CDR1 SQVTM, CDR2 ANQGSEA. The CDR3 loop is CSVDGAGGYTDTQYF. The CDR3 coding sequence is TGCAGCGTTGATGGGGCAGGGGGATACACAGATACGCAGTATTTT.

This clonotype came up a few times. The chain carries TRBV7-9 and TRBJ1-5; D call uncertain. The CDR3 loop spans 12 amino acids. Trimming removed 4 bases from V and 4 bases from J, with 5 bases in between. CDR1 and CDR2 (germline): SEHNR, FQNEAQ (reference sequence). As DNA, the CDR3 is TGTGCCAGCAGCTCCCTAAATCAGCCCCAGCATTTT. Translation: CASSSLNQPQHF. Variable domain in full (rest from reference TRBV7-9 and TRBJ1-5): DTGVSQNPRHKITKRGQNVTFRCDPISEHNRLYWYRQTLGQGPEFLTYFQNEAQLEKSRLLSDRFSAERPKGSFSTLEIQRTEQGDSAMYLCASSSLNQPQHFGDGTRLSIL.

V usage is TRBV6-1 and J usage is TRBJ1-1, with no clear D. The V gene's germline CDR1 is MNHNS and CDR2 SASEGT. Trimming took 7 bases from V and 5 from J, leaving 14 bases between them. This CDR3 comprises 13 residues. Written as DNA, the CDR3 is TGTGCCAGCACGCGGGAGCGAGGAACTGAAGCTTTCTTT. Residues: CASTRERGTEAFF.

This clonotype was counted between two and nine times. The chain couples TRBV3-1 to TRBJ2-3; 12 bases line up with TRBD1. This CDR3 region has 18 residues. Unmatched junction bases numbered 8, after V lost 0 bases and J lost 4 bases. CDR1 and CDR2 (germline): LGHDT, YNNKEL (reference sequence). The DNA of the CDR3 is TGTGCCAGCAGCCAAGATCGGCGCGGGACAGGGGGCTCAGATACGCAGTATTTT. Its translation is CASSQDRRGTGGSDTQYF.